These 25 T cell receptor beta chains came from one sample sequenced in a study of blood T cells in healthy people across ages. A second PCR, run for about 7 to 11 cycles, used a sample-barcoded 5' primer plus a J-beta primer mix. TCRdb reprocessed the 5' RACE reads with MiXCR, giving one entry per CDR3 protein. The data contain about 1.5 million distinct CDR3 sequences, around 40% of them singletons. Sequencing used blood. These TCRs come from a woman aged 18-29 years in good health.

This clonotype was found a few times. This chain links TRBV29-1 with TRBJ2-7; TRBD1 is a possible D gene (6 bases). The CDR3 has 12 residues. V lost 4 bases and J lost 3, with 10 bases in between. Per the germline V gene, CDR1 is SQVTM and CDR2 is ANQGSEA. CDR3: CSVGRQDYEQYF. DNA for the CDR3: TGCAGCGTTGGCAGACAGGACTACGAGCAGTACTTC.

This clonotype occurred a few times. The V and J genes are TRBV7-9 and TRBJ1-4, with D unresolved. V was pared by 5 bases and J by 3 bases, with 13 bases between. This CDR3 comprises 15 residues. The V gene's germline CDR1 is SEHNR and CDR2 FQNEAQ (reference sequence). The DNA for the CDR3 is TGTGCCAGCAGCCCAGCTCACTTACCTAATGAAAAACTGTTTTTT. It is translated as CASSPAHLPNEKLFF.

Comment on this clonotype: A much larger clone differs from this one at a single base, so this may be a read error. This chain connects TRBV12-3 or TRBV12-4 to TRBJ2-5; 8 bases map to TRBD2. The CDR3 length is 14 residues. J was trimmed by 5 bases and V by 5 bases; bases with no gene match: 7. As DNA, the CDR3 is TGTGCCAGCAGTCGACTAGCGCGGTCGGAGACCCAGTACTTC. Translating gives CASSRLARSETQYF.

This clonotype has more than one count but fewer than ten. The V gene is TRBV7-9, the J gene TRBJ2-7; D possibly corresponds to TRBD2 (5 bases). There are 13 residues in the CDR3. V was cut by 1 base and J by 6 bases, with 10 bases left in between. The germline CDR1 and CDR2 sequences are SEHNR and FQNEAQ (reference sequence). The CDR3 region is CASSLVLVGEQYF. CDR3 DNA sequence: TGTGCCAGCAGCTTAGTACTAGTCGGCGAGCAGTACTTC.

The chain links TRBV4-1 to TRBJ1-4; D might be TRBD1 (5 bases). The CDR3 spans 14 residues. Germline CDR1 is MGHRA and CDR2 is YSYEKL. V dropped 7 bases and J dropped 8 bases, with 17 bases sitting between them. The CDR3 coding sequence is TGCGCCAGCATCCACTCTGAAGAGGGGGAAAAACTGTTTTTT. Protein: CASIHSEEGEKLFF.

This clonotype was detected a few times. A single base separates this from a much larger clone, so it may be a read error. The chain employs TRBV12-3 or TRBV12-4 and TRBJ1-6; TRBD1 matches at 9 bases. CDR3 size: 14 residues. The CDR3 loop reads CASSLDRGNSPPHF. In DNA, the CDR3 is TGTGCCAGCAGTTTGGACAGGGGAAATTCACCCCCCCACTTT.

This chain joins TRBV2 and TRBJ2-7; D is possibly TRBD2 (5 bases). The CDR3 contains 12 residues. V lost 11 bases to trimming and J lost 3 bases, with 14 bases between them. Germline V gene lookup returns CDR1 SNHLY and CDR2 FYNNEI. CDR3 nucleotides: TGTGCCGCCCGCCGTGGAGGCTACGAGCAGTACTTC. It translates to CAARRGGYEQYF.

The CDR3 protein is CASSGMQETQYF. The CDR3, as DNA: TGTGCCTCTTCCGGGATGCAAGAGACCCAGTACTTC. The V gene is TRBV30, the J gene TRBJ2-5; D might be TRBD2 (5 bases). V shed 7 bases and J shed 2 bases, with 11 bases lying between them. The CDR3 length is 12 residues. Germline CDR1 reads GTSNPN; CDR2 reads SVGIG (reference sequence).

The sample holds many counts of this clonotype. The V and J genes are TRBV12-3 or TRBV12-4 and TRBJ2-1, with a weak D call TRBD2 (5 bases). CDR3 length: 18 amino acids. V lost 5 bases, J lost 0 bases, and 20 bases lay in between. In nucleotides, the CDR3 is TGTGCCAGCAGTACCCCAGATGGGAGCTCGAGCTCCTACAATGAGCAGTTCTTC. It is translated as CASSTPDGSSSSYNEQFF.

This clonotype was observed a handful of times. This chain links TRBV20-1 with TRBJ2-3, with TRBD2 identical over 11 bases. With V trimmed by 6 bases and J by 1 base, 6 bases remained unmatched. Germline V gene data show CDR1 as DFQATT and CDR2 as SNEGSKA (reference sequence). This CDR3 region has 15 residues. This CDR3 is CSAKRGLAGTDTQYF. For the CDR3, the DNA is TGCAGTGCCAAAAGGGGACTAGCGGGCACAGATACGCAGTATTTT.

This clonotype was seen a few times. The J gene is TRBJ2-1, the V gene TRBV10-3, with 7 bases lining up with TRBD2. Germline CDR1 and CDR2: ENHRY and SYGVKD. Losses at the gene ends were 8 bases for V and 7 bases for J; bases not matched to a gene: 8. The CDR3 extends over 13 amino acids. The CDR3 bases are TGTGCCATCGGAGGGTGGGAGGGGAATGAGCAGTTCTTC. Protein sequence: CAIGGWEGNEQFF.

The rearrangement joins TRBV6-6 to TRBJ2-2; 11 nucleotides line up with TRBD1. Germline V CDR1 and CDR2: MNHNY, SVGAGI (reference sequence). Trimming removed 7 bases from V and 8 bases from J; junction bases left unmatched: 6. CDR3 length equals 14 residues. CDR3 sequence reads: CASNQDRGRGELFF. In nucleotides, the CDR3 is TGTGCCAGCAATCAGGACAGGGGGCGGGGGGAGCTGTTTTTT.

Only a few counts were recorded for this clonotype. This chain uses TRBV25-1 with TRBJ2-1; 8 nucleotides agree with TRBD2. CDR3 length: 15 residues. Germline V gene sequence: CDR1 MGHDK, CDR2 SYGVNS. With 3 bases clipped from V and 7 bases from J, the junction kept 8 bases outside the gene matches. DNA for the CDR3: TGTGCCAGCAGTGACCCGGGAGGGCCGGTAAATGAGCAGTTCTTC. This codes for CASSDPGGPVNEQFF.

This clonotype was seen more than once but under ten times. The V and J genes are TRBV6-2 or TRBV6-3 and TRBJ2-3; the D gene could be TRBD1 or TRBD2 (5 bases each). The CDR3 length is 17 residues. Per germline, CDR1 MNHEY and CDR2 SVGEGT. V was trimmed by 7 bases and J by 0 bases, leaving 20 bases between them. CDR3 DNA: TGTGCCAGCAACCAAGTGGGGACCTACACTAGCACAGATACGCAGTATTTT. The encoded protein is CASNQVGTYTSTDTQYF.

The chain employs TRBV6-2 or TRBV6-3 and TRBJ2-7; tentatively, D is TRBD1 or TRBD2 (5 bases each). Deletions cut 8 bases from V and 4 bases from J, with 18 bases between. CDR1 MNHEY and CDR2 SVGEGT come from the germline V gene. The CDR3 extends over 14 amino acids. DNA of the CDR3: TGTGCCAGCGGACACCGGGGCGGAAATTACGAGCAGTACTTC. Translated, it gives CASGHRGGNYEQYF.

This clonotype occurred a few times. V is TRBV6-2 or TRBV6-3 and J is TRBJ2-5, with 10 positions matching TRBD1. The trim removed 5 bases at V and 13 bases at J, leaving 7 bases unmatched. The CDR3 loop spans 12 amino acids. Germline values: CDR1 MNHEY, CDR2 SVGEGT. The CDR3 DNA reads as TGTGCCAGCAGTGACCATGGGACAGGGGCGTACTTC. Its protein product is CASSDHGTGAYF.

V gene TRBV5-8 combines with J gene TRBJ1-2; maybe TRBD1 (5 bases). The CDR3 is 15 residues long. V was clipped by 4 bases and J by 4 bases, with 17 bases between them. Germline CDR1 is SGHTS and CDR2 is YDEGEE. In DNA form, the CDR3 reads TGTGCCAGCAGCGCCCCGGGGCCACTAGGCTATGGCTACACCTTC. Translated: CASSAPGPLGYGYTF.

There are a few counts of this clonotype. V usage is TRBV6-1 and J usage is TRBJ2-3; 8 nucleotides align to TRBD1. V dropped 8 bases and J dropped 2; count of bases not matched to a gene: 9. CDR3 size: 15 residues. CDR1 and CDR2 from the germline V gene are MNHNS and SASEGT. DNA of the CDR3: TGTGCCAGCTGGGACCCGGGACAGGACACAGATACGCAGTATTTT. Protein sequence: CASWDPGQDTDTQYF.

J is TRBJ1-2 and V is TRBV7-2; D is unresolved. This CDR3 contains 13 residues. CDR1 SGHTA and CDR2 FQGNSA come from the germline V gene. V was trimmed by 1 base and J by 4 bases, leaving 7 bases between them. The CDR3 region is CASSLVTVYGYTF. In DNA form, the CDR3 reads TGTGCCAGCAGCTTAGTTACAGTCTATGGCTACACCTTC.

In this sample, this clonotype turned up a few times. The chain employs TRBV29-1 and TRBJ2-1; TRBD1 is a possible D gene (6 bases). Germline CDR1 is SQVTM and CDR2 is ANQGSEA. CDR3 size: 14 residues. V lost 5 bases and J lost 2, with 13 bases in between. CDR3 sequence (DNA): TGCAGCGTTCCCAACAGGGTCACCTACAATGAGCAGTTCTTC. It specifies CSVPNRVTYNEQFF.

The chain combines TRBV21-1 with TRBJ1-2; TRBD1 is the table's D call, not checked against the DNA. TRBV21-1 is a listed pseudogene. The CDR3 has 18 residues. The CDR3 nucleotides are TGTGCCAGCAGCAAACTCCTCGGGTTACGACAGGCAAACTATGGCTACACCTTC. This gives the protein CASSKLLGLRQANYGYTF.

This clonotype occurred a few times. V and J are TRBV19 and TRBJ2-7; no definite D call. CDR1 is LNHDA, CDR2 SQIVND, per germline (reference sequence). The CDR3 runs 13 residues. Trimming stripped 1 base from V and 3 bases from J, with 7 bases between. The CDR3 DNA sequence: TGTGCCAGTAGTATAGCGACAAGCTACGAGCAGTACTTC. Translated: CASSIATSYEQYF.

This clonotype was observed a few times. The genes are TRBV20-1 and TRBJ2-5; D is uncertain. The DNA matches TRBJ2-7 better at its end, which makes the J call doubtful. Looked up from germline, CDR1 is DFQATT and CDR2 is SNEGSKA (reference sequence). The CDR3 consists of 13 residues. CDR3 residues: CSASVSESHEQYF. CDR3 in DNA: TGCAGTGCTAGTGTCAGCGAAAGTCACGAGCAGTACTTC.

The sample holds a few counts of this clonotype. A much more abundant neighbour one base away suggests this may be a read error. V is TRBV29-1 and J is TRBJ2-5, with unresolved D. Germline V gives CDR1 SQVTM, CDR2 ANQGSEA. V lost 3 bases and J lost 11, with 13 bases in between. This CDR3 region has 11 residues. This CDR3 reads CSVETRNEQYF. CDR3 coding DNA: TGCAGCGTTGAGACGCGTAATGAGCAGTACTTC. Looking up the rest from reference TRBV29-1 and TRBJ2-5 gives the full variable domain: SAVISQKPSRDICQRGTSLTIQCQVDSQVTMMFWYRQQPGQSLTLIATANQGSEATYESGFVIDKFPISRPNLTFSTLTVSNMSPEDSSIYLCSVETRNEQYFGPGTRLLVL.

This clonotype was observed a handful of times. The chain couples TRBV29-1 to TRBJ2-3; possibly TRBD2 for D (5 bases). The length of the CDR3 is 14 residues. Trimming left V 3 bases short and J 5 bases short, with 15 bases between. Per the germline V gene, CDR1 is SQVTM and CDR2 is ANQGSEA. CDR3 in DNA: TGCAGCGTTGACATGGTGAGGGCCCAAGATACGCAGTATTTT. As protein: CSVDMVRAQDTQYF.